This TCR beta chain was identified during a study of T cell repertoires in cytomegalovirus infection. V dropped 3 bases and J dropped 11 bases, with 19 bases sitting between them. This CDR3 has 14 amino acids. This clonotype was observed a handful of times. Its target is unknown. TCRdb used MiXCR to reprocess the reads, holding one entry per CDR3 protein. The sample includes hundreds of thousands of distinct CDR3 sequences, around 35% seen only once; the top ten take 15% to 20%. The receptor's source is a human donor in good health (CMV status not recorded). Some clones in this sample may be carry-over from other donors' samples. This specimen consisted of cultured PBMCs, obtained from culture after CMV antigen stimulation. The V call is TRBV12-3 or TRBV12-4, the J call TRBJ1-2; D perhaps matches TRBD1 (5 bases). CDR3 in DNA: TGTGCCAGCAGTTTTCAGGCAGGGCGACTTAGATACACCTTC. It translates to CASSFQAGRLRYTF.